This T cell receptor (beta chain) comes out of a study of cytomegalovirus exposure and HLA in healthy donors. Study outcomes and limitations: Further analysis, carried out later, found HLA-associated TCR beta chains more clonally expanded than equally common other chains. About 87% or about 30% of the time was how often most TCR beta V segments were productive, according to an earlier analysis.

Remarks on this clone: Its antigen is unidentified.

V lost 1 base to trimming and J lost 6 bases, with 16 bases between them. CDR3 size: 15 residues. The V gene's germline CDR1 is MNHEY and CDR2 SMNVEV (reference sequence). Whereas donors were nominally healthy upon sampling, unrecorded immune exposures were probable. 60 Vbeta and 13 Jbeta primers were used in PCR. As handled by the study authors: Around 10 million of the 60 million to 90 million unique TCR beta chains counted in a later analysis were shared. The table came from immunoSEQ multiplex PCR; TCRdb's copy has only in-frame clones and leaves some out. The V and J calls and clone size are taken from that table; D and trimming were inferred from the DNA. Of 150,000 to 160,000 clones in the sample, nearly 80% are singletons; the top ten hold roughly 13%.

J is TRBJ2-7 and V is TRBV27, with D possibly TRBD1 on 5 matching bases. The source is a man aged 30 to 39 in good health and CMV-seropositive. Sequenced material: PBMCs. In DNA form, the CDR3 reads TGTGCCAGCAGTTTATTCAGGACAAGGCCTGCCGAGCAGTACTTC. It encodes CASSLFRTRPAEQYF.